The 20 T cell receptor beta chains below come from one sample, sequenced in a study of T-cell reconstitution after alpha-beta-depleted transplantation in children. A library of TCRbeta sequences, prepared with unique molecular identifiers, was generated. TCRdb reprocessed the PCR reads with MiXCR, giving one entry per CDR3 protein. This table holds a few hundred thousand distinct CDR3 sequences, about a sixth found once. The sequenced sample was PBMCs, mostly from graft donor cells, obtained 360 days after TCRalphabeta/CD19-depleted stem cell transplant. The source is a boy younger than two who had a stem cell transplant for Wiskott-Aldrich syndrome, so the T cells may come from the graft donor.

In its sample, this clonotype was seen a few times. V gene TRBV4-3 combines with J gene TRBJ2-1; D gene unclear. Trimming took off 0 bases at V and 2 bases at J, with 11 bases between the two ends. Germline V CDR1 and CDR2: LGHNA, YSLEER. There are 16 residues in the CDR3. CDR3 sequence (DNA): TGCGCCAGCAGCCAAGATTACCAGAGACCCTACAATGAGCAGTTCTTC. Encoded protein: CASSQDYQRPYNEQFF.

This clonotype occurred a few times. The J gene is TRBJ2-1, the V gene TRBV20-1; 8 bases align to TRBD2. The germline CDR1 and CDR2 sequences are DFQATT and SNEGSKA (reference sequence). The CDR3 is 14 amino acids. V lost 6 bases to trimming and J lost 2 bases; unmatched junction nucleotides: 6. CDR3 coding DNA: TGCAGTGCCAGACTAGCGACTCCCTACAATGAGCAGTTCTTC. It specifies CSARLATPYNEQFF.

This sequence joins TRBV7-9 and TRBJ2-5, with 14 bases lining up with TRBD2. The germline CDR1 and CDR2 sequences are SEHNR and FQNEAQ (reference sequence). The CDR3 extends over 16 amino acids. V lost 4 bases and J lost 2; bases outside the gene matches: 3. The CDR3 here is CASSSGLAGGQETQYF. The CDR3 bases are TGTGCCAGCAGCTCTGGACTAGCGGGGGGTCAAGAGACCCAGTACTTC. Combining the CDR3 with reference TRBV7-9 and TRBJ2-5 gives the whole variable domain DTGVSQNPRHKITKRGQNVTFRCDPISEHNRLYWYRQTLGQGPEFLTYFQNEAQLEKSRLLSDRFSAERPKGSFSTLEIQRTEQGDSAMYLCASSSGLAGGQETQYFGPGTRLLVL.

The sample holds a few counts of this clonotype. The gene calls are TRBV12-3 or TRBV12-4 and TRBJ2-7; D not resolved. The V end lost 1 base, the J end lost 6 bases, and 13 bases lay between the germline ends. This CDR3 has 14 residues. The CDR3: CASSLGATVSEQYF. The CDR3 coding sequence is TGTGCCAGCAGTTTAGGGGCCACCGTTTCCGAGCAGTACTTC.

This clonotype occurred a few times. The chain couples TRBV6-1 to TRBJ2-2; 7 bases align to TRBD1. From germline, CDR1 is MNHNS and CDR2 SASEGT. Trimming at V came to 6 bases and at J to 5 bases, leaving 9 bases not matched to a gene. The CDR3 is made up of 15 amino acids. As DNA, the CDR3 is TGTGCCAGCAGCCGACAGGGCGGCCGAACCGGGGAGCTGTTTTTT. This encodes CASSRQGGRTGELFF.

This clonotype was seen only a few times. The gene calls are TRBV5-5 and TRBJ2-3, with 11 bases that match TRBD2. V lost 1 base to trimming and J lost 2 bases; unmatched junction nucleotides: 9. The CDR3 is 18 residues long. The V gene's germline CDR1 is SGHKS and CDR2 YYEKEE (reference sequence). Here the CDR3 reads CASSLRTSGRDPTDTQYF. CDR3 sequence (DNA): TGTGCCAGCAGCTTGAGAACTAGCGGGAGAGACCCCACAGATACGCAGTATTTT.

The chain links TRBV29-1 to TRBJ1-5; no definite D call. V gave up 7 bases and J gave up 3 bases, with 10 bases separating them. The CDR3 runs to 12 residues. In germline, CDR1 is SQVTM, CDR2 ANQGSEA. The CDR3 DNA is TGCAGCGCCAAAGGTTTCAATCAGCCCCAGCATTTT. Translated: CSAKGFNQPQHF.

The chain is built from TRBV21-1 and TRBJ2-5; the D segment call TRBD2 is taken from the table without a DNA check. TRBV21-1 counts as a pseudogene. The CDR3 is 18 amino acids. DNA of the CDR3: TGTGCCAGCAGCGAGGGATTGGCGGAGCTGGGGTACCAAGAGACCCAGTACTTC. It encodes CASSEGLAELGYQETQYF.

The chain is built from TRBV11-2 and TRBJ2-5; the D gene is possibly TRBD2 (6 bases). Germline V gene lookup returns CDR1 SGHAT and CDR2 FQNNGV. V lost 5 bases to trimming and J lost 4 bases, with 14 bases between them. This CDR3 contains 14 residues. The CDR3 DNA reads TGTGCCAGCAGCCCGGGACTTTGGGGAGAGACCCAGTACTTC. Protein product: CASSPGLWGETQYF.

This clonotype has a handful of counts. The chain recombines TRBV5-1 with TRBJ1-1; D remains ambiguous. Between the trimmed V and J ends, which lost 3 bases and 3 bases, there was a span of 12 bases. This CDR3 comprises 14 residues. CDR1 is SGHRS and CDR2 is YFSETQ in the germline V gene. The CDR3 coding sequence is TGCGCCAGCAGCTGGAAGGACGGTTACACTGAAGCTTTCTTT. Its protein is CASSWKDGYTEAFF.

The CDR3 here is CATSDPRDSYTGELFF. In nucleotides, the CDR3 is TGTGCCACCAGTGATCCCCGGGACAGCTACACCGGGGAGCTGTTTTTT. The chain links TRBV24-1 to TRBJ2-2, with 7 bases matching TRBD1. Losses at the gene ends were 3 bases for V and 3 bases for J; bases not matched to a gene: 6. The CDR3 consists of 16 residues. Germline CDR1 reads KGHDR; CDR2 reads SFDVKD.

This clonotype was found a few times. V gene TRBV24-1 combines with J gene TRBJ2-1; perhaps D is TRBD1 or TRBD2 (5 bases each). Per the germline V gene, CDR1 is KGHDR and CDR2 is SFDVKD. This CDR3 region has 15 residues. With 0 bases removed from V and 10 bases from J, the gap between germline ends came to 15 bases. CDR3 loop: CATSDLPSGRWEQFF. CDR3 nucleotide sequence: TGTGCCACCAGTGATTTGCCCTCGGGGCGCTGGGAGCAGTTCTTC.

This clonotype was observed a handful of times. J is TRBJ2-5 and V is TRBV11-2, with D perhaps matching TRBD1 (6 bases). This CDR3 region has 14 residues. CDR1 is SGHAT and CDR2 is FQNNGV in the germline V gene. Trimming removed 6 bases at V and 3 bases at J, with 14 bases between. The CDR3 protein is CASSSTYREETQYF. CDR3 nucleotide sequence: TGTGCCAGCAGTTCCACTTACAGGGAAGAGACCCAGTACTTC.

V gene TRBV24-1 combines with J gene TRBJ1-5; no clear D gene. The germline V gene encodes CDR1 KGHDR and CDR2 SFDVKD. V was pared by 4 bases and J by 5 bases, with 11 bases between. This CDR3 region has 14 residues. CDR3 protein: CATSETDVDQPQHF. The CDR3 DNA is TGTGCCACCAGTGAAACGGACGTCGATCAGCCCCAGCATTTT.

This clonotype was picked up a small number of times. This sequence joins TRBV9 and TRBJ2-7; D could derive from TRBD1 or TRBD2 (5 bases each). V gave up 0 bases and J gave up 5 bases, with 9 bases separating them. Germline V gene lookup returns CDR1 SGDLS and CDR2 YYNGEE. CDR3 length: 13 amino acids. CDR3 coding DNA: TGTGCCAGCAGCGTAGAAGGGACCCACGAGCAGTACTTC. Translating it yields CASSVEGTHEQYF.

A few counts support this clonotype. The chain has TRBV7-2 and TRBJ1-1; D uncertain. This CDR3 spans 12 amino acids. The germline gives CDR1 SGHTA, CDR2 FQGNSA. V was clipped by 5 bases and J by 7 bases, with 11 bases between them. CDR3 loop: CASSRAGIEAFF. As DNA, the CDR3 is TGTGCCAGCAGCCGGGCTGGGATTGAAGCTTTCTTT.

The chain joins TRBV20-1 to TRBJ2-7; unclear D gene. This CDR3 has 13 amino acids. Germline CDR1 is DFQATT and CDR2 is SNEGSKA (reference sequence). Deletions cut 6 bases from V and 4 bases from J, with 16 bases between. The CDR3 DNA reads as TGCAGTGCAATCTCCCCGGGTTGGTACGAGCAGTACTTC. It codes for CSAISPGWYEQYF.

This clonotype was detected only a few times. This chain joins TRBV5-1 and TRBJ1-2, with TRBD1 matching 7 bases. The germline V gene has CDR1 SGHRS and CDR2 YFSETQ. CDR3 length equals 16 residues. V was pared by 5 bases and J by 4 bases, with 14 bases of the junction left unmatched. This CDR3 is CASSSLVGGDGYGYTF. The CDR3 bases are TGCGCCAGCAGTTCCCTAGTAGGGGGCGATGGCTATGGCTACACCTTC.

The gene calls are TRBV24-1 and TRBJ2-5, with 7 positions matching TRBD1. Germline V CDR1 and CDR2: KGHDR, SFDVKD. The CDR3 is 15 residues long. Germline trimming cut 3 bases from V and 2 bases from J; bases unmatched to any gene: 5. CDR3 nucleotides: TGTGCCACCAGTGATAGGGACAGTCCACAAGAGACCCAGTACTTC. This sequence encodes CATSDRDSPQETQYF.

The genes are TRBV2 and TRBJ2-2; weak D call: TRBD2 (7 bases). Trimming stripped 7 bases from V and 6 bases from J, with 15 bases between. The CDR3 length is 14 residues. Germline CDR1 and CDR2: SNHLY and FYNNEI. CDR3 residues: CASKRGGLSGELFF. CDR3 coding DNA: TGTGCCAGCAAGAGGGGGGGGCTCTCCGGGGAGCTGTTTTTT.